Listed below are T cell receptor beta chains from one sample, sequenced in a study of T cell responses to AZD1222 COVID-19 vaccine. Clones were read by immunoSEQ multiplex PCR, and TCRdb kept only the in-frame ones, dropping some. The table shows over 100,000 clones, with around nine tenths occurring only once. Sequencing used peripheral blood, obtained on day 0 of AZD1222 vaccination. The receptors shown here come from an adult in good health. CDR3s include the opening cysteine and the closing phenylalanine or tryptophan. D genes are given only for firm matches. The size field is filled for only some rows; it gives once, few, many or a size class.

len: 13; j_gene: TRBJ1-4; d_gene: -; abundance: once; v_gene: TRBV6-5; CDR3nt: TGTGCCAGCAGCACAGCGATTAATGAAAAACTGTTTTTT; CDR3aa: CASSTAINEKLFF
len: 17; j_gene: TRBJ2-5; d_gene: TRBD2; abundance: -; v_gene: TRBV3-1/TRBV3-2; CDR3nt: TGTGCCAGCGAGGGCGGCCGGACTAGCGGAGCACGGGAGACCCAGTACTTC; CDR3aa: CASEGGRTSGARETQYF
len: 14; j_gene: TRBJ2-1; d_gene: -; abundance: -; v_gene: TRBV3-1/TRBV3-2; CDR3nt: TGTGCCAGCAGCTTTCGGAGCAGATACAATGAGCAGTTCTTC; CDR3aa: CASSFRSRYNEQFF
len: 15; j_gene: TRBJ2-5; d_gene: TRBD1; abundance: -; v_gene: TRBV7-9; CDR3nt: TGTGCCAGCAGCTCGACAGGGGGCAGTCGGGAGACCCAGTACTTC; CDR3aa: CASSSTGGSRETQYF
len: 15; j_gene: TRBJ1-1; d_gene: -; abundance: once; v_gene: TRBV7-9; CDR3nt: TGTGCCAGCAGCTCTATCGGGGGATTGGGCACTGAAGCTTTCTTT; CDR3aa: CASSSIGGLGTEAFF
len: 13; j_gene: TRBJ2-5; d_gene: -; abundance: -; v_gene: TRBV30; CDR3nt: TGTGCCTGGAGTGTAGGGGGGCGGGGGACCCAGTACTTC; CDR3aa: CAWSVGGRGTQYF
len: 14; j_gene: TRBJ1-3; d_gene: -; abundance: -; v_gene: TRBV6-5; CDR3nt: TGTGCCAGCAAAGGGACGAGCTCTGGAAACACCATATATTTT; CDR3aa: CASKGTSSGNTIYF
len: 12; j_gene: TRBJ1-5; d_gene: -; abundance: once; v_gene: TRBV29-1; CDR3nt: TGCAGCGCCATTTATAGCAATCAGCCCCAGCATTTT; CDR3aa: CSAIYSNQPQHF
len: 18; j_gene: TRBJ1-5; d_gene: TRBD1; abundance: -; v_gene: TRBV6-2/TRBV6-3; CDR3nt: TGTGCCAGCAGTTACTTGCAGGGGGCGAGTTATAGCAATCAGCCCCAGCATTTT; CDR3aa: CASSYLQGASYSNQPQHF
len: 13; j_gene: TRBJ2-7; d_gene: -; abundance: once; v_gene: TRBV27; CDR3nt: TGTGCCAGCAGACGAACGGGGGCCTACGAGCAGTACTTC; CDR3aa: CASRRTGAYEQYF
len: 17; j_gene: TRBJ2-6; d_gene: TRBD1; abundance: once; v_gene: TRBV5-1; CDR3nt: TGCGCCAGCAGCCGTTCGGACAGGGCATTTAAGGCCAACGTCCTGACTTTC; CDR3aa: CASSRSDRAFKANVLTF
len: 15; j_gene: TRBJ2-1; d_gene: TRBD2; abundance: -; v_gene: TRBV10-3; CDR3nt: TGTGCCATCAGTGAGACTTGGACTAGCGGGCATGAGCAGTTCTTC; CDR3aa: CAISETWTSGHEQFF
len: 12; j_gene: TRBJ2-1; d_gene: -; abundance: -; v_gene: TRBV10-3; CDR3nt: TGTGCCATCAGTGAGCCCAGAACGGGGCGGTTCTTC; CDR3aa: CAISEPRTGRFF
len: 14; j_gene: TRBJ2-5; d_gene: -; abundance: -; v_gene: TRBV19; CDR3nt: TGTGCCAGTAGTATAGCCCCATCCCGGGAGACCCAGTACTTC; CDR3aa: CASSIAPSRETQYF
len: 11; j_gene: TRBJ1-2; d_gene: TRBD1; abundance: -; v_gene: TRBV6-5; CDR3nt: TGTGCCAGTAATACAGGGGTCGGCTACACCTTC; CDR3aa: CASNTGVGYTF
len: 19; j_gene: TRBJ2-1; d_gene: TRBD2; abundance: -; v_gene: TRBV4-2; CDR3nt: TGTGCCAGCAGCCAAAGGGTCCGACTAGCGCCCCTCCCCTACAATGAGCAGTTCTTC; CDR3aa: CASSQRVRLAPLPYNEQFF
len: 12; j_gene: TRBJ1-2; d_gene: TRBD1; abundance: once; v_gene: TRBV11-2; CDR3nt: TGTGCCAGTCAAGGGGGCAATTATGGCTACACCTTC; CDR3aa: CASQGGNYGYTF
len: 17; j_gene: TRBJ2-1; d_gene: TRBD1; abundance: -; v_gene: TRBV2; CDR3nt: TGTGCCAGCAGCTCAAGGGGGACGGGACAGGGGTACCATGAGCAGTTCTTC; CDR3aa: CASSSRGTGQGYHEQFF